Listed below are T cell receptor beta chains from one sample, sequenced in a study of shared clonotypes between healthy human individuals. The protocol was immunoSEQ multiplex PCR, while the TCRdb copy is restricted to in-frame clones and leaves out a portion. The sample has hundreds of thousands of clones; 70% to 80% are singletons. Source material: PBMCs. Receptor source: a middle-aged woman in good health. Some clones in this sample may be carry-over from other donors' samples. Both conserved end residues are part of each CDR3. Each record gives: V gene, J gene, D gene, clone size, CDR3 DNA, CDR3 protein. A D gene is named only where the DNA matches it firmly. Clone size is stated in some rows and not others, as once, few, many or a class when expanded.

>TRBV5-4|TRBJ2-3|NA|NA
TGTGCCAGCAGCTTGGATAGGACTAGCACAGATACGCAGTATTTT
CASSLDRTSTDTQYF
>TRBV19|TRBJ2-7|NA|NA
TGTGCCAGTAGTATAAGGCAGAGTGGGGCCTACGAGCAGTACTTC
CASSIRQSGAYEQYF
>TRBV11-2|TRBJ1-3|NA|few
TGTGCCAGCAGCGAGTGGGGGCTCTCCTCTGGAAACACCATATATTTT
CASSEWGLSSGNTIYF
>TRBV19|TRBJ1-5|TRBD1|few
TGTGCCAGTAGCGCAACAGGGGGCCTCGGCAATCAGCCCCAGCATTTT
CASSATGGLGNQPQHF
>TRBV9|TRBJ2-2|NA|NA
TGTGCCAGCAGCCCCCGCAGCGGAAGGGCATCCGGGGAGCTGTTTTTT
CASSPRSGRASGELFF
>TRBV2|TRBJ1-5|NA|NA
TGTGCCAGCAGTGAAGGCCCGACCCACCGGGCAAACAATCAGCCCCAGCATTTT
CASSEGPTHRANNQPQHF
>TRBV28|TRBJ2-3|TRBD2|NA
TGTGCCAGCAGTTTGGGCGGGAGGCCCGATACGCAGTATTTT
CASSLGGRPDTQYF
>TRBV9|TRBJ2-1|NA|NA
TGTGCCAGCAGCGTCGGGAGCTCAATAAACAATGAGCAGTTCTTC
CASSVGSSINNEQFF
>TRBV7-2|TRBJ2-1|NA|NA
TGTGCCAGCGGGTTGAGCTCCTACAATGAGCAGTTCTTC
CASGLSSYNEQFF
>TRBV27|TRBJ2-7|NA|NA
TGTGCCAGCAGTTCCGGGGCCTACGAGCAGTACTTC
CASSSGAYEQYF
>TRBV7-6|TRBJ1-3|NA|NA
TGTGCCAGCAGCCTTACAGGGCCAAGCTCTGGAAACACCATATATTTT
CASSLTGPSSGNTIYF
>TRBV18|TRBJ1-1|TRBD1|NA
TGTGCCAGCTCACCATCGGACAGGGGGGACACTGAAGCTTTCTTT
CASSPSDRGDTEAFF
>TRBV5-4|TRBJ2-2|TRBD1|few
TGTGCCAGCAGCTCTGGGCCCGGGACAGGGTACACCGGGGAGCTGTTTTTT
CASSSGPGTGYTGELFF
>TRBV7-2|TRBJ2-2|NA|NA
TGTGCCAGCAGCCACCCTGCCGGGACCATGAACACCGGGGAGCTGTTTTTT
CASSHPAGTMNTGELFF
>TRBV27|TRBJ2-7|TRBD2|NA
TGTGCCAGCAGTAGAGCGGGAGTAGCACTACCCTACGAGCAGTACTTC
CASSRAGVALPYEQYF
>TRBV7-8|TRBJ1-6|TRBD1|NA
TGTGCCAGCAGCTTACGGACAGGGTCCAATTCACCCCTCCACTTT
CASSLRTGSNSPLHF
>TRBV2|TRBJ2-5|TRBD2|NA
TGTGCCAGCAGTGTGCTAGCGGGTCAAGAGACCCAGTACTTC
CASSVLAGQETQYF
>TRBV14|TRBJ2-2|NA|NA
TGTGCCAGCAGCCTAGCTAGGTCCTCTTATACCGGGGAGCTGTTTTTT
CASSLARSSYTGELFF
>TRBV2|TRBJ2-3|NA|few
TGTGCCAGCAGTGGGGTTAGTATGGATACGCAGTATTTT
CASSGVSMDTQYF
>TRBV4-1|TRBJ2-3|TRBD2|NA
TGCGCCAGCAGCCACTTTGGCGGGAGAGCGGATACGCAGTATTTT
CASSHFGGRADTQYF
>TRBV6-6|TRBJ2-2|TRBD2|NA
TGTGCCACCCTAAGCGGGATGAACACCGGGGAGCTGTTTTTT
CATLSGMNTGELFF
>TRBV29-1|TRBJ1-1|NA|NA
TGCAGCGTTGAAGATCGGGGGGGAGCCTTCGCTGAAGCTTTCTTT
CSVEDRGGAFAEAFF
>TRBV15|TRBJ2-3|NA|NA
TGTGCCACCAGCAGCGGGAGTTTTACAGATACGCAGTATTTT
CATSSGSFTDTQYF
>TRBV28|TRBJ1-3|NA|once
TGTGCCAGCAGTTTAGCCGGGACGGCGAGCTCTGGAAACACCATATATTTT
CASSLAGTASSGNTIYF
>TRBV30|TRBJ1-2|TRBD1|NA
TGTGCCTGGAGTGTCCCGACAGGGAGGGGGTTTGGCTACACCTTC
CAWSVPTGRGFGYTF
>TRBV7-2|TRBJ2-2|NA|NA
TGTGCCAGCAGCTTAGAGGCTCGGAACACCGGGGAGCTGTTTTTT
CASSLEARNTGELFF
>TRBV6-1|TRBJ2-1|TRBD2|NA
TGTGCCAGCAGTGATGGCCTAGCGGGAACAAATGAGCAGTTCTTC
CASSDGLAGTNEQFF
>TRBV5-1|TRBJ2-7|TRBD2|NA
TGCGCCAGCAGCTTGGAATTGCGGGAGGGCCGCAACGAGCAGTACTTC
CASSLELREGRNEQYF
>TRBV7-6|TRBJ1-4|NA|once
TGTGCCAGCGCACATTGGGCTGAAAAACTGTTTTTT
CASAHWAEKLFF
>TRBV6-1|TRBJ2-1|TRBD2|NA
TGTGCCAGCAGTGAGAGTAGCGGGAGCCCCTACAATGAGCAGTTCTTC
CASSESSGSPYNEQFF
>TRBV20-1|TRBJ2-7|NA|NA
TGCAGTGCCGGGGGGCCCTACGAGCAGTACTTC
CSAGGPYEQYF
>TRBV18|TRBJ2-6|NA|NA
TGTGCCAGCTCACCAGCAGGGTCTGGGGCCAACGTCCTGACTTTC
CASSPAGSGANVLTF
>TRBV15|TRBJ1-1|TRBD1|NA
TGTGCCACCAGCAGAGGTGGTACAGGGGACACTGAAGCTTTCTTT
CATSRGGTGDTEAFF